Sequencing of this T cell receptor beta chain was carried out in a study of blood T cell repertoires in COVID-19. Background on the study: The United States, Italy and Spain supplied acute and convalescent COVID-19 samples. The analysed material was cDNA or gDNA that came from T cells, B-cell-depleted T cells, or PBMCs.

Per germline, CDR1 MDHEN and CDR2 SYDVKM. CDR3 size: 15 residues. V gave up 7 bases and J gave up 2 bases; unmatched junction bases: 9. Authors' processing steps: Reference gene primer amplification yielded estimated nucleated cell counts. The repertoire was sequenced with immunoSEQ multiplex PCR; TCRdb's copy has only in-frame clones and lacks some. For V, J and clone size, that table is used; D and trimming come from the DNA. The sample has 90,000 to 110,000 clones; 70% to 90% are singletons. The chain combines TRBV28 with TRBJ2-3; 7 bases align to TRBD1. This clonotype originated in an older woman with acute or convalescent COVID-19. Sequencing was done on a sample of peripheral blood. CDR3 nucleotide sequence: TGTGCCAGCAACAAACTGGGACAGTCCACAGATACGCAGTATTTT. Amino acid sequence: CASNKLGQSTDTQYF.